Shown below are 28 T cell receptor beta chains from a single sample sequenced in a study of blood T cell repertoires in COVID-19 (dated by TCRdb to the early 2020s). The library was obtained by the immunoSEQ multiplex PCR assay. The source is immuneACCESS, and TCRdb retained only in-frame sequences with V and J called. Part of the clones is not carried over; for the studies checked, unresolved V genes explain less than half of this, and the remainder is unexplained. The sample table contains about 170,000 clones; only one count was recorded for just under 95% of them. The top ten hold under 5% of the sample. Sequencing was done on a sample of peripheral blood. All receptors derive from a woman between 45 and 65 years old with acute or convalescent COVID-19.

The chain couples TRBV7-2 to TRBJ1-6; 11 bases match TRBD1. Trimming removed 6 bases from V and 10 bases from J; junction bases left unmatched: 8. The V gene's germline CDR1 is SGHTA and CDR2 FQGNSA. The CDR3 covers 15 residues. CDR3 nucleotides: TGTGCCAGCAGTAACCGGGACAGGGGGGACTCACCCCTCCACTTT. Amino acids: CASSNRDRGDSPLHF. The full variable domain, completed using reference TRBV7-2 and TRBJ1-6, is GAGVSQSPSNKVTEKGKDVELRCDPISGHTALYWYRQSLGQGLEFLIYFQGNSAPDKSGLPSDRFSAERTGGSVSTLTIQRTQQEDSAVYLCASSNRDRGDSPLHFGNGTRLTVT.

V and J are TRBV7-9 and TRBJ1-2, with D unresolved. The CDR3 covers 13 residues. Germline V gene lookup returns CDR1 SEHNR and CDR2 FQNEAQ (reference sequence). Trimming cost V 8 bases and J 6 bases, with 16 bases left between them. In DNA form, the CDR3 reads TGTGCCAGCGGTCCGGGAGAGAGGAATGGCTACACCTTC. As protein: CASGPGERNGYTF.

This clone has only one observation. The chain uses TRBV3-1 (or the pseudogene TRBV3-2) and TRBJ2-1; D gene uncertain. CDR1 is LGHDT and CDR2 is YNNKEL in the germline V gene (reference sequence). This CDR3 region has 17 residues. V was shortened by 4 bases and J by 0 bases, with 16 bases between the two germline ends. The CDR3 loop reads CASSPIPPVFSYNEQFF. The DNA for the CDR3 is TGTGCCAGCAGCCCGATCCCACCGGTATTCTCCTACAATGAGCAGTTCTTC.

This chain connects TRBV19 to TRBJ1-5; perhaps TRBD1 as D (6 bases). The CDR3 sequence is 15 residues long. Per germline, CDR1 LNHDA and CDR2 SQIVND (reference sequence). Trimming removed 6 bases at V and 6 bases at J, with 18 bases between. This chain's CDR3 is CASRGTYPGGQPQHF. The CDR3 DNA reads TGTGCCAGTAGGGGGACATACCCCGGAGGTCAGCCCCAGCATTTT.

This rearrangement joins TRBV27 to TRBJ2-5, with D possibly matching TRBD1 (5 bases). Germline V lookup: CDR1 MNHEY, CDR2 SMNVEV (reference sequence). V was pared by 7 bases and J by 2 bases, with 20 bases between. This CDR3 is 16 amino acids long. DNA of the CDR3: TGTGCCAGCACCCAACAAGGGTCAGGGTCACAAGAGACCCAGTACTTC. Translating it yields CASTQQGSGSQETQYF.

The rearrangement uses TRBV28 and TRBJ1-2; D ambiguous. V was cut by 5 bases and J by 5 bases, with 9 bases left in between. CDR1 MDHEN and CDR2 SYDVKM come from the germline V gene. The CDR3 spans 12 residues. The CDR3 DNA follows: TGTGCCAGCAGTCCCGGTCGGTATGGCTACACCTTC. It specifies CASSPGRYGYTF.

The chain uses TRBV2 and TRBJ2-3; TRBD2 aligns across 10 bases. The trim removed 3 bases at V and 5 bases at J, leaving 5 bases unmatched. The length of the CDR3 is 15 residues. Germline CDR1 reads SNHLY; CDR2 reads FYNNEI. CDR3: CASSDFRTSGDTQYF. Written as DNA, the CDR3 is TGTGCCAGCAGTGATTTTCGGACTAGCGGAGATACGCAGTATTTT.

The chain joins TRBV4-1 to TRBJ2-1; 10 bases agree with TRBD1. Germline V lookup: CDR1 MGHRA, CDR2 YSYEKL. V shed 6 bases, J shed 4 bases, and the junction held 6 bases outside the gene matches. This CDR3 is built from 15 residues. CDR3 loop: CASSPGTGVYNEQFF. The CDR3 DNA sequence: TGCGCCAGCAGTCCTGGGACAGGGGTGTACAATGAGCAGTTCTTC.

This sequence joins TRBV18 and TRBJ1-2; D perhaps matches TRBD1 (6 bases). Deletions cut 0 bases from V and 6 bases from J, with 8 bases between. In germline, CDR1 is KGHSH, CDR2 LQKENI. CDR3 length: 13 residues. The DNA for the CDR3 is TGTGCCAGCTCACCACCCCAGGGGAATGGCTACACCTTC. It translates to CASSPPQGNGYTF.

This rearrangement joins TRBV28 to TRBJ2-7, with D possibly matching TRBD1 (5 bases). Germline assignment: CDR1 MDHEN and CDR2 SYDVKM. The CDR3 contains 13 residues. Trimming removed 2 bases from V and 6 bases from J, with 11 bases in between. The CDR3 nucleotides are TGTGCCAGCAGTTTACCCAGGGTAAGCGAGCAGTACTTC. It translates to CASSLPRVSEQYF.

The chain employs TRBV6-6 and TRBJ1-6; the match to TRBD1 covers 7 bases. The CDR3 is 14 residues long. V lost 6 bases to trimming and J lost 9 bases; unmatched junction nucleotides: 8. From germline, CDR1 is MNHNY and CDR2 SVGAGI (reference sequence). As DNA, the CDR3 is TGTGCCAGCAGCCGCACAGGGGATACTTCACCCCTCCACTTT. It codes for CASSRTGDTSPLHF.

The gene calls are TRBV11-3 and TRBJ1-2, with no clear D. This CDR3 contains 16 residues. Deletions cut 5 bases from V and 5 bases from J, with 21 bases between. Germline CDR1 and CDR2: SGHNT and YENEEA. The CDR3 DNA reads TGTGCCAGCAGCCCCACGGTAGGTCAGAGAGCGTATGGCTACACCTTC. Its translation: CASSPTVGQRAYGYTF.

The V gene is TRBV27, the J gene TRBJ2-7; no firm D call. Germline assignment: CDR1 MNHEY and CDR2 SMNVEV (reference sequence). Trimming removed 2 bases at V and 6 bases at J, with 14 bases between. This CDR3 region has 14 residues. This chain's CDR3 is CASSLGQAFGEQYF. The CDR3 bases are TGTGCCAGCAGTTTAGGTCAGGCGTTCGGCGAGCAGTACTTC.

The CDR3 sequence is CASSLVGGKGNTIYF. The CDR3 nucleotides are TGTGCCAGCAGCTTAGTCGGAGGGAAAGGAAACACCATATATTTT. V and J are TRBV7-8 and TRBJ1-3; D gene ambiguous. The CDR3 contains 15 residues. The germline V gene encodes CDR1 SGHVS and CDR2 FQNEAQ. V lost 1 base, J lost 4 bases, and 11 bases lay in between.

The rearrangement links TRBV5-1 to TRBJ2-1; TRBD1 matches at 10 bases. Trimming cost V 2 bases and J 8 bases; bases outside gene matches: 4. This CDR3 contains 14 residues. Germline CDR1 reads SGHRS; CDR2 reads YFSETQ. CDR3 bases: TGCGCCAGCAGCTTCAGCGGGACAGGGGATGAGCAGTTCTTC. Translation gives CASSFSGTGDEQFF.

The chain links TRBV5-4 to TRBJ2-1; no definite D call. V was trimmed by 1 base and J by 7 bases, leaving 6 bases between them. This CDR3 has 12 amino acids. Germline CDR1 and CDR2: SGHNT and YYREEE (reference sequence). The CDR3 sequence: CASSLNYNEQFF. CDR3 nucleotide sequence: TGTGCCAGCAGCTTGAATTATAATGAGCAGTTCTTC.

The chain is built from TRBV19 and TRBJ2-5; the match to TRBD1 covers 7 bases. Germline CDR1 is LNHDA and CDR2 is SQIVND (reference sequence). CDR3 length: 15 residues. With 9 bases clipped from V and 1 base from J, the junction kept 11 bases outside the gene matches. CDR3 bases: TGTGCCAGCCGGGACAGCCGGTCCCCCCAAGAGACCCAGTACTTC. Translation: CASRDSRSPQETQYF.

The chain couples TRBV7-2 to TRBJ1-1; D not certain. This CDR3 comprises 13 residues. V was cut by 2 bases and J by 4 bases, with 8 bases left in between. The germline CDR1 and CDR2 sequences are SGHTA and FQGNSA. For the CDR3, the DNA is TGTGCCAGCAGCTTACTAGGGAGCACTGAAGCTTTCTTT. This gives the protein CASSLLGSTEAFF.

The chain carries TRBV5-4 and TRBJ2-3, with 7 bases matching TRBD1. From germline, CDR1 is SGHNT and CDR2 YYREEE (reference sequence). CDR3 length equals 14 residues. With V trimmed by 4 bases and J by 4 bases, 6 bases remained unmatched. CDR3 residues: CASSPRDSPDTQYF. CDR3 sequence (DNA): TGTGCCAGCAGCCCCAGGGACAGCCCAGATACGCAGTATTTT.

V gene TRBV28 combines with J gene TRBJ1-2; 7 bases match TRBD1. The CDR3 is made up of 12 amino acids. Germline V gene sequence: CDR1 MDHEN, CDR2 SYDVKM. V lost 4 bases and J lost 6; bases outside the gene matches: 2. CDR3 residues: CASSSQGDGYTF. Here the CDR3 DNA reads TGTGCCAGCAGTTCGCAGGGGGATGGCTACACCTTC.

V is TRBV6-2 or TRBV6-3 and J is TRBJ2-3; D call uncertain. Germline CDR1 is MNHEY and CDR2 is SVGEGT. Trimming took 0 bases from V and 5 from J, leaving 3 bases between them. CDR3 size: 12 residues. CDR3 protein: CASSYSRDTQYF. The CDR3 region has the DNA TGTGCCAGCAGTTACTCGAGAGATACGCAGTATTTT.

The chain is built from TRBV7-8 and TRBJ1-1, with 9 bases identical to TRBD1. The CDR3 has 18 residues. Trimming cost V 2 bases and J 0 bases; bases outside gene matches: 10. Germline assignment: CDR1 SGHVS and CDR2 FQNEAQ. The CDR3 here is CASSLFGTGGGVNTEAFF. Written as DNA, the CDR3 is TGTGCCAGCAGCTTATTTGGCACAGGGGGCGGTGTGAACACTGAAGCTTTCTTT.

The chain is built from TRBV19 and TRBJ1-2, with D tentatively TRBD1 (6 bases). CDR3 length: 16 residues. In germline, CDR1 is LNHDA, CDR2 SQIVND (reference sequence). V was cut by 3 bases and J by 5 bases, with 19 bases left in between. The CDR3 DNA is TGTGCCAGTAGTATGGGGGGGGCACAAAGTGGGTATGGCTACACCTTC. Protein product: CASSMGGAQSGYGYTF.

The chain recombines TRBV7-9 with TRBJ2-5; D gene unclear. Trimming pared 4 bases from V and 5 bases from J, leaving 5 bases between. The CDR3 has 11 amino acids. Germline V CDR1 and CDR2: SEHNR, FQNEAQ (reference sequence). The CDR3 region is CASSWQETQYF. The DNA of the CDR3 is TGTGCCAGCAGCTGGCAGGAGACCCAGTACTTC. Supplemented by reference TRBV7-9 and TRBJ2-5, the full variable domain reads DTGVSQNPRHKITKRGQNVTFRCDPISEHNRLYWYRQTLGQGPEFLTYFQNEAQLEKSRLLSDRFSAERPKGSFSTLEIQRTEQGDSAMYLCASSWQETQYFGPGTRLLVL.

As DNA, the CDR3 is TGTGCCAGCAGCTTACGGGCAGGGGGCGGGGGCACAGATACGCAGTATTTT. Protein: CASSLRAGGGGTDTQYF. The rearrangement links TRBV13 to TRBJ2-3, with 8 bases aligning to TRBD1. Germline V gene sequence: CDR1 PRHDT, CDR2 FYEKMQ (reference sequence). CDR3 size: 17 residues. The trim removed 2 bases at V and 1 base at J, leaving 8 bases unmatched.

The V gene is TRBV7-2, the J gene TRBJ1-1; 7 positions match TRBD1. The germline CDR1 and CDR2 sequences are SGHTA and FQGNSA. J was trimmed by 0 bases and V by 3 bases; bases with no gene match: 7. The CDR3 loop spans 16 amino acids. The CDR3 sequence: CASSLKGGQLNTEAFF. The DNA of the CDR3 is TGTGCCAGCAGCTTGAAGGGGGGACAGTTGAACACTGAAGCTTTCTTT.

The rearrangement links TRBV5-1 to TRBJ1-3; no firm D call. The CDR3 length is 14 residues. The germline V gene encodes CDR1 SGHRS and CDR2 YFSETQ. V gave up 0 bases and J gave up 4 bases, with 8 bases separating them. The DNA for the CDR3 is TGCGCCAGCAGCTTGGCAGGAATCGGAAACACCATATATTTT. Translation: CASSLAGIGNTIYF.

The J gene is TRBJ1-1, the V gene TRBV7-8; D not resolved. Trimming cost V 1 base and J 5 bases, with 11 bases left between them. CDR1 is SGHVS, CDR2 FQNEAQ, per germline. This CDR3 has 14 residues. The CDR3 here is CASSLVGFETEAFF. CDR3 DNA: TGTGCCAGCAGCTTAGTCGGGTTTGAGACTGAAGCTTTCTTT.